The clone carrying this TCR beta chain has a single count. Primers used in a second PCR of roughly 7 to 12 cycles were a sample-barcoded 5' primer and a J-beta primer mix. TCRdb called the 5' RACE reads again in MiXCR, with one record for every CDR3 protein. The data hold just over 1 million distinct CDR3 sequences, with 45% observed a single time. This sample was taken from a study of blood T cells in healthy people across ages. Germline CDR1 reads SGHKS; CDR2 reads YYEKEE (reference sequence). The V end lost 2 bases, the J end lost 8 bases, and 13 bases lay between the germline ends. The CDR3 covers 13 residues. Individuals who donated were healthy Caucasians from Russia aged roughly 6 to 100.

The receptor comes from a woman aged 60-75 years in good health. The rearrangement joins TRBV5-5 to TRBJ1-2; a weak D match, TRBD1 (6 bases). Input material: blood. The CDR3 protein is CASSLQTGWGYTF. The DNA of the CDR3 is TGTGCCAGCAGCTTACAAACAGGGTGGGGCTACACCTTC.